The clone carrying this T cell receptor beta chain was detected only a few times. This record comes from a study of T cells in Graves' hyperthyroidism and ophthalmopathy. Template material for amplifying TCR beta CDR3 regions consisted of RNA transcripts. In the first-round RT-PCR of the TCR CDR3, the HTBI primer set was used. MiXCR, applied by TCRdb to the multiplex PCR reads, yields one record per CDR3 protein. The profile shows roughly 750,000 distinct CDR3 sequences, less than 20% of them singletons. Germline V lookup: CDR1 MNHGY, CDR2 SAAAGT. The trim removed 6 bases at V and 6 bases at J, leaving 10 bases unmatched. The CDR3 runs 15 residues.

This clonotype was obtained from a man aged 18 to 35 with Graves' hyperthyroidism. Sequencing used blood. This chain links TRBV6-8 with TRBJ2-1; 8 positions agree with TRBD2. Here the CDR3 reads CASRYGSGSFNEQFF. CDR3 coding DNA: TGTGCCAGCAGGTACGGGAGCGGGAGTTTCAATGAGCAGTTCTTC.